The 10 T cell receptor beta chains listed next were all sequenced from one sample in a study of T cells in Graves' hyperthyroidism and ophthalmopathy. It was RNA transcripts that yielded the amplified TCR beta CDR3 regions. During a first-round RT-PCR of the TCR CDR3, the HTBI primer set was used. TCRdb ran MiXCR on the multiplex PCR reads and lists one entry per CDR3 protein. The data hold over 450,000 distinct CDR3 sequences, with 17% observed a single time. Sequenced material: blood. These receptors came from a woman aged 18-29 years with Graves' ophthalmopathy.

This clonotype was found a few times. This chain connects TRBV6-2 or TRBV6-3 to TRBJ2-2, with a weak D call TRBD2 (5 bases). The germline V gene encodes CDR1 MNHEY and CDR2 SVGEGT. The CDR3 has 11 amino acids. The CDR3 protein is CAVRGTGELFF. In nucleotides, the CDR3 is TGTGCGGTCCGGGGCACCGGGGAGCTGTTTTTT.

The chain joins TRBV19 to TRBJ2-1; D might be TRBD1 or TRBD2, each matching 5 bases. The ends were cut back, 9 bases at V and 6 bases at J, with 15 bases in the middle. Germline V lookup: CDR1 LNHDA, CDR2 SQIVND (reference sequence). The CDR3 is made up of 13 amino acids. Written as DNA, the CDR3 is TGTGCCAGCCACTCGAGGGGTTTCAATGAGCAGTTCTTC. Its protein product is CASHSRGFNEQFF.

Of note for this clonotype: This clone may be a read error of a much larger clone one base away. The rearrangement links TRBV11-2 to TRBJ2-1, with 7 bases that match TRBD1. This CDR3 is built from 14 residues. Per germline, CDR1 SGHAT and CDR2 FQNNGV. The CDR3 here is CTSTLRDRYNEQFF. CDR3 DNA sequence: TGTACCAGCACCCTCCGGGACAGATACAATGAGCAGTTCTTC.

This clonotype was seen ten or more times. The CDR3 reads CASSEEAPDTQYF. As DNA, the CDR3 is TGTGCCAGCAGTGAAGAGGCTCCAGATACGCAGTATTTT. This chain connects TRBV2 to TRBJ2-3; D not certain. Trimming cost V 1 base and J 4 bases, with 6 bases left between them. This CDR3 spans 13 amino acids. Germline CDR1 reads SNHLY; CDR2 reads FYNNEI.

The table lists this clonotype with many counts. The chain employs TRBV14 and TRBJ1-1; D unresolved. Germline V gene sequence: CDR1 SGHDN, CDR2 FVKESK. Trimming cost V 1 base and J 5 bases, with 11 bases left between them. The CDR3 spans 14 residues. CDR3 sequence: CASSQGLRATEAFF. Here the CDR3 DNA reads TGTGCCAGCAGCCAAGGGTTAAGGGCTACTGAAGCTTTCTTT.

This clonotype was found a few times. The chain combines TRBV4-2 with TRBJ1-5; D remains unclear. The CDR3 consists of 16 residues. Per the germline V gene, CDR1 is LGHNA and CDR2 is YNFKEQ. Trimming stripped 4 bases from V and 6 bases from J, with 19 bases between. The CDR3 reads CASSPRNISPTQPQHF. For the CDR3, the DNA is TGTGCCAGCAGCCCTCGGAACATTTCACCCACTCAGCCCCAGCATTTT.

This clonotype was detected many times. The chain couples TRBV7-8 to TRBJ1-2; D is unresolved. Germline loops: CDR1 SGHVS, CDR2 FQNEAQ. V lost 3 bases and J lost 3, with 8 bases in between. CDR3 length equals 13 residues. Here the CDR3 DNA reads TGTGCCAGCAGCTTCAACACAGACTATGGCTACACCTTC. It specifies CASSFNTDYGYTF.

This clonotype was observed a few times. CDR3 loop: CASSGVGTDTQYF. The CDR3 nucleotides are TGTGCCAGCTCAGGTGTGGGCACAGATACGCAGTATTTT. The rearrangement uses TRBV18 and TRBJ2-3; D is unresolved. V was clipped by 5 bases and J by 1 base, with 7 bases between them. Germline V CDR1 and CDR2: KGHSH, LQKENI. The CDR3 is made up of 13 amino acids. Together with reference TRBV18 and TRBJ2-3, the CDR3 gives the full variable domain: NAGVMQNPRHLVRRRGQEARLRCSPMKGHSHVYWYRQLPEEGLKFMVYLQKENIIDESGMPKERFSAEFPKEGPSILRIQQVVRGDSAAYFCASSGVGTDTQYFGPGTRLTVL.

The genes are TRBV6-5 and TRBJ1-4; D not resolved. With 4 bases removed from V and 6 bases from J, the gap between germline ends came to 12 bases. CDR1 and CDR2 from the germline V gene are MNHEY and SVGAGI. The length of the CDR3 is 14 residues. This CDR3 reads CASSSAGADEKLFF. Written as DNA, the CDR3 is TGTGCCAGCAGTTCGGCAGGTGCGGATGAAAAACTGTTTTTT.

The table lists this clonotype with many counts. This chain connects TRBV2 to TRBJ2-7; D is ambiguous. V lost 7 bases to trimming and J lost 2 bases, with 12 bases between them. The CDR3 sequence is 13 residues long. In germline, CDR1 is SNHLY, CDR2 FYNNEI. The chain's CDR3 is CASIFSATYEQYF. In DNA form, the CDR3 reads TGTGCCAGCATCTTTTCAGCAACCTACGAGCAGTACTTC.